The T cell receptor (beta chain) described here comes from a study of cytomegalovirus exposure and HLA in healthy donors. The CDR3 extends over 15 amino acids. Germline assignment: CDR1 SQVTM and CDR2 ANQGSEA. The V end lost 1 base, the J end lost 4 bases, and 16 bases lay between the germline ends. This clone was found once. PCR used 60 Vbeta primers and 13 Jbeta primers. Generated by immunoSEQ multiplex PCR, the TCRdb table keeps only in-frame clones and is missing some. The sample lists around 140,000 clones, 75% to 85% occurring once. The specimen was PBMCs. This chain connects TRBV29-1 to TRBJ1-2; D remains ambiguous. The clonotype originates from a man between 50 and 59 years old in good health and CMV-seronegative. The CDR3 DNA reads TGCAGCGTTGAAGGGGCAGGCCGGGGTCTCTATGGCTACACCTTC. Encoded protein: CSVEGAGRGLYGYTF.